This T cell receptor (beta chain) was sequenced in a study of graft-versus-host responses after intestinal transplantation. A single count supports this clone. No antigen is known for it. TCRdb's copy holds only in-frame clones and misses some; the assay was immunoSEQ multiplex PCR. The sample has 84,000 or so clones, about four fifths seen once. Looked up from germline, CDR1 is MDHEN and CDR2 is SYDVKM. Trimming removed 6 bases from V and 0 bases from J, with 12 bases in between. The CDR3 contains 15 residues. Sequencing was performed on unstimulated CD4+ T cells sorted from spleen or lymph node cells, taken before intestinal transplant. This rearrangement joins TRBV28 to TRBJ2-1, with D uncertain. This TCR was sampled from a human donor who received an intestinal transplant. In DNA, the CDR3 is TGTGCCAGCAGCGCAGGTGATAGCTCCTACAATGAGCAGTTCTTC. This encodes CASSAGDSSYNEQFF.